One sample yielded the 21 T cell receptor beta chains listed below, sequenced in a study of T-cell reconstitution after alpha-beta-depleted transplantation in children. TCRbeta library construction was performed incorporating unique molecular identifiers. One entry per CDR3 protein, called by TCRdb with MiXCR from the PCR reads. There are approximately 420,000 distinct CDR3 sequences in the sample; roughly 11% occur only once, and over 4.5% lies in the top ten. The input for sequencing was PBMCs from the stem cell graft donor, taken from the stem cell graft. These receptor sequences come from a human donor who donated a stem cell graft to a child with acute myeloid leukemia.

The chain employs TRBV18 and TRBJ2-3, with TRBD1 matching 10 bases. The CDR3 totals 16 residues. CDR1 and CDR2 (germline): KGHSH, LQKENI. J lost 4 bases, V lost 4 bases, and 8 bases had no gene match. The chain's CDR3 is CASSLTGTGAADTQYF. CDR3 sequence (DNA): TGTGCCAGCTCACTCACCGGGACAGGGGCTGCAGATACGCAGTATTTT.

Only a few counts were recorded for this clonotype. The V call is TRBV5-8, the J call TRBJ2-1; 7 bases fit TRBD2. Germline V gives CDR1 SGHTS, CDR2 YDEGEE. The CDR3 extends over 14 amino acids. J lost 8 bases, V lost 4 bases, and 9 bases had no gene match. The CDR3, as DNA: TGTGCCAGCAGCCCTTGGGGGGGTCCCTATGAGCAGTTCTTC. Its protein product is CASSPWGGPYEQFF.

The chain carries TRBV12-3 or TRBV12-4 and TRBJ2-1; 7 bases match TRBD1. V trimming: 6 bases; J trimming: 5 bases; junction bases outside the gene matches: 10. This CDR3 is built from 15 residues. CDR3 sequence (DNA): TGTGCCAGCAGGACGACAGGGAAGACCCACAATGAGCAGTTCTTC. It specifies CASRTTGKTHNEQFF.

The chain has TRBV20-1 and TRBJ2-1; tentatively, D is TRBD1 (5 bases). The V and J ends lost 3 bases and 8 bases respectively, with 17 bases between them. Germline V lookup: CDR1 DFQATT, CDR2 SNEGSKA (reference sequence). This CDR3 spans 14 amino acids. CDR3 protein: CSASTSKRGDEQFF. The CDR3 DNA reads as TGCAGTGCTAGCACCTCCAAAAGGGGTGATGAGCAGTTCTTC.

This clonotype has more than one count but fewer than ten. The chain is built from TRBV7-8 and TRBJ2-7; no reliable D call. The CDR3 has 14 amino acids. Germline assignment: CDR1 SGHVS and CDR2 FQNEAQ. V shed 1 base and J shed 2 bases, with 9 bases lying between them. The CDR3 sequence is CASSLEVGTYEQYV. CDR3 coding DNA: TGTGCCAGCAGCTTAGAAGTAGGTACCTACGAGCAGTACGTC.

The V and J genes are TRBV12-3 or TRBV12-4 and TRBJ2-3; 9 bases agree with TRBD1. The CDR3 totals 15 residues. Trimming took 6 bases from V and 0 from J; bases not matched to a gene: 4. The CDR3 loop is CASRRQGVSTDTQYF. The CDR3 DNA sequence: TGTGCCAGCAGGCGACAGGGGGTAAGCACAGATACGCAGTATTTT.

This clonotype was recorded a few times. This rearrangement joins TRBV5-6 to TRBJ2-1; D is perhaps TRBD2 (5 bases). Germline V lookup: CDR1 SGHDT, CDR2 YYEEEE. The CDR3 is 15 residues long. V dropped 10 bases and J dropped 1 base, with 18 bases sitting between them. The CDR3 DNA is TGTGCCTCCGCAACCGTCGAGCGGTCCTACAATGAGCAGTTCTTC. This encodes CASATVERSYNEQFF. The full variable domain, rest sourced from reference TRBV5-6 and TRBJ2-1, is DAGVTQSPTHLIKTRGQQVTLRCSPKSGHDTVSWYQQALGQGPQFIFQYYEEEERQRGNFPDRFSGHQFPNYSSELNVNALLLGDSALYLCASATVERSYNEQFFGPGTRLTVL.

Only a few counts were recorded for this clonotype. The chain has TRBV9 and TRBJ1-5; a weak D match, TRBD1 (6 bases). V lost 7 bases and J lost 1, with 12 bases in between. The CDR3 runs 14 residues. Per germline, CDR1 SGDLS and CDR2 YYNGEE. For the CDR3, the DNA is TGTGCCAGCTCCCGGACAGTAAGCAATCAGCCCCAGCATTTT. It is translated as CASSRTVSNQPQHF.

The chain employs TRBV6-1 and TRBJ1-2; D remains unclear. The germline V and J ends were trimmed by 3 bases and 4 bases, with 9 bases remaining between them. CDR3 length equals 13 residues. CDR1 and CDR2 from the germline V gene are MNHNS and SASEGT. CDR3 in amino acids: CASSDRLSYGYTF. The CDR3 nucleotides are TGTGCCAGCAGTGACAGACTAAGCTATGGCTACACCTTC.

At least ten counts were recorded for this clonotype. The gene calls are TRBV12-3 or TRBV12-4 and TRBJ2-5, with D possibly TRBD2 on 5 matching bases. The ends were cut back, 6 bases at V and 2 bases at J, with 13 bases in the middle. This CDR3 region has 14 residues. The CDR3 here is CASRWTDSQETQYF. The CDR3 nucleotides read TGTGCCAGCAGGTGGACGGACTCGCAAGAGACCCAGTACTTC.

This clonotype was seen more than once but under ten times. The V gene is TRBV19, the J gene TRBJ1-1; 10 nucleotides agree with TRBD1. The CDR3 sequence is 14 residues long. CDR1 is LNHDA and CDR2 is SQIVND in the germline V gene (reference sequence). Trimming at V came to 7 bases and at J to 6 bases, leaving 8 bases not matched to a gene. The CDR3, as DNA: TGTGCCAGTACCACCGGACAGGGGGACGCTGAAGCTTTCTTT. Amino acids: CASTTGQGDAEAFF.

This chain connects TRBV7-9 to TRBJ1-4; no clear D. The CDR3 length is 12 residues. Deletions cut 10 bases from V and 0 bases from J, with 6 bases between. CDR1 and CDR2 (germline): SEHNR, FQNEAQ (reference sequence). The CDR3 spells CATSATNEKLFF. CDR3 nucleotides: TGTGCCACCAGTGCAACTAATGAAAAACTGTTTTTT.

Ten or more counts support this clonotype. The rearrangement links TRBV5-1 to TRBJ2-6, with D unresolved. This CDR3 is 16 amino acids long. Trimming shortened V by 1 base and J by 0 bases, and 8 bases separated the two germline ends. Per germline, CDR1 SGHRS and CDR2 YFSETQ. The CDR3 nucleotides are TGCGCCAGCAGCTTGCCACTAATCTCTGGGGCCAACGTCCTGACTTTC. It codes for CASSLPLISGANVLTF.

The V and J genes are TRBV29-1 and TRBJ2-1, with 10 bases identical to TRBD2. V dropped 6 bases and J dropped 5; count of bases not matched to a gene: 7. The CDR3 is 14 amino acids. CDR1 SQVTM and CDR2 ANQGSEA come from the germline V gene. CDR3 loop: CSVLSGGTNNEQFF. As DNA, the CDR3 is TGCAGCGTGCTTAGCGGGGGGACTAACAATGAGCAGTTCTTC.

This clonotype turned up a few times. The chain recombines TRBV4-3 with TRBJ2-4, with 7 bases identical to TRBD2. Germline V gene lookup returns CDR1 LGHNA and CDR2 YSLEER. The CDR3 is 19 residues long. V lost 0 bases to trimming and J lost 0 bases; unmatched junction nucleotides: 11. The DNA for the CDR3 is TGCGCCAGCAGCCAAGAGGCGGAGCGGGACCCTCTAGCCAAAAACATTCAGTACTTC. Residues: CASSQEAERDPLAKNIQYF.

This clonotype was observed at least ten times. This CDR3 is CASSKPVDSSYNSPLHF. DNA for the CDR3: TGTGCCAGCAGCAAACCGGTGGATAGCTCCTATAATTCACCCCTCCACTTT. The chain recombines TRBV21-1 with TRBJ1-6. TRBV21-1 is described as a pseudogene. CDR3 length: 17 amino acids.

The chain is built from TRBV18 and TRBJ1-2; no clear D. The germline CDR1 and CDR2 sequences are KGHSH and LQKENI. The V end lost 3 bases, the J end lost 0 bases, and 8 bases lay between the germline ends. The CDR3 contains 14 residues. CDR3 residues: CASSPGTTNYGYTF. CDR3 DNA: TGTGCCAGCTCACCGGGAACCACTAACTATGGCTACACCTTC.

This clonotype was counted ten times or more. This rearrangement joins TRBV6-4 to TRBJ2-3; D gene uncertain. The CDR3 has 13 residues. The V end was cut by 4 bases, the J end by 2 bases, with 7 bases between. Germline values: CDR1 MRHNA, CDR2 SNTAGT. The CDR3 loop reads CASSAGDTDTQYF. CDR3 in DNA: TGTGCCAGCAGTGCCGGAGACACAGATACGCAGTATTTT.

This clonotype was seen many times. The chain links TRBV7-8 to TRBJ2-5; 7 nucleotides agree with TRBD2. CDR1 and CDR2 from the germline V gene are SGHVS and FQNEAQ. CDR3 length equals 14 residues. The junction had 5 bases not matched to a gene; V was cut back by 2 bases and J by 5 bases. This chain's CDR3 is CASSLWAGEETQYF. The CDR3 DNA reads as TGTGCCAGCAGCTTATGGGCGGGAGAGGAGACCCAGTACTTC. Full variable domain (outside the CDR3, taken from reference TRBV7-8 and TRBJ2-5): GAGVSQSPRYKVAKRGQDVALRCDPISGHVSLFWYQQALGQGPEFLTYFQNEAQLDKSGLPSDRFFAERPEGSVSTLKIQRTQQEDSAVYLCASSLWAGEETQYFGPGTRLLVL.

This clonotype was detected many times. This rearrangement joins TRBV9 to TRBJ2-1, with 10 bases aligning to TRBD2. V shed 4 bases and J 5 bases; nucleotides not matched to a gene: 12. The germline gives CDR1 SGDLS, CDR2 YYNGEE. The CDR3 contains 17 residues. The CDR3 bases are TGTGCCAGCAGCTATGGGATTACTAGCGGGAATGACAATGAGCAGTTCTTC. It specifies CASSYGITSGNDNEQFF.

Many counts were recorded for this clonotype. J is TRBJ1-4 and V is TRBV4-1; 8 nucleotides match TRBD1. Germline V gene data show CDR1 as MGHRA and CDR2 as YSYEKL. J was trimmed by 8 bases and V by 0 bases; bases with no gene match: 8. The CDR3 has 16 residues. CDR3 sequence (DNA): TGCGCCAGCAGCCAAGAACCGTACAGGGGGAACGAAAAACTGTTTTTT. Translating it yields CASSQEPYRGNEKLFF.